Each of the 3 T cell receptor beta chains below was sequenced from the same sample in a study of blood T cell repertoires in COVID-19. Clones were read by immunoSEQ multiplex PCR, and TCRdb kept only the in-frame ones, dropping some. Among approximately 89,000 clones listed, 78% were seen once. Sequencing input: peripheral blood. The receptors were sampled from a man between 65 and 85 years old with COVID-19, enrolled during active disease.

This sequence joins TRBV5-1 and TRBJ2-5; 9 nucleotides align to TRBD1. This CDR3 has 16 amino acids. J lost 5 bases, V lost 0 bases, and 8 bases had no gene match. Germline CDR1 reads SGHRS; CDR2 reads YFSETQ. As DNA, the CDR3 is TGCGCCAGCAGCTTGGATGGGGCCGGGACAGGGGAGACCCAGTACTTC. Encoded protein: CASSLDGAGTGETQYF.

The chain combines TRBV7-2 with TRBJ2-2; possibly TRBD1 for D (6 bases). Germline CDR1 SGHTA, CDR2 FQGNSA. This CDR3 comprises 16 residues. V was trimmed by 5 bases and J by 4 bases, leaving 17 bases between them. CDR3 loop: CASSTYRARSTGELFF. The CDR3, as DNA: TGTGCCAGCAGCACTTACAGGGCGAGGAGCACCGGGGAGCTGTTTTTT.

The chain links TRBV4-3 to TRBJ2-6, with a tentative D call TRBD2 (5 bases). Germline V CDR1 and CDR2: LGHNA, YSLEER. V was pared by 0 bases and J by 0 bases, with 15 bases between. This CDR3 spans 19 amino acids. DNA for the CDR3: TGCGCCAGCAGCCAAGACGGGAACCCCACGTTCTCTGGGGCCAACGTCCTGACTTTC. Protein product: CASSQDGNPTFSGANVLTF.